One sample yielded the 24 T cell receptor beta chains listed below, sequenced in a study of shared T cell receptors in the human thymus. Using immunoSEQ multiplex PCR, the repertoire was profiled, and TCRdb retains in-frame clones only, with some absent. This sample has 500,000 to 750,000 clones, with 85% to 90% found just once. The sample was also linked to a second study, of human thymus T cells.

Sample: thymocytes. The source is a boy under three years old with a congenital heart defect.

This chain's CDR3 is CASSLDHGHTDTQYF. The CDR3 coding sequence is TGTGCCAGCAGCTTAGATCATGGGCACACAGATACGCAGTATTTT. The gene calls are TRBV11-2 and TRBJ2-3, with unresolved D. The CDR3 is 15 amino acids. The V gene's germline CDR1 is SGHAT and CDR2 FQNNGV. V was trimmed by 0 bases and J by 2 bases, leaving 9 bases between them.

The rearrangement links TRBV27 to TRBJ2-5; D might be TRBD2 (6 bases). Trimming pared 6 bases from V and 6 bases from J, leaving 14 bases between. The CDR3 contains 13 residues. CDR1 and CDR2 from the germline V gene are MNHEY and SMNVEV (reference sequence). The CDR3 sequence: CASSNAGKKTQYF. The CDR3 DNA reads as TGTGCCAGCAGCAACGCGGGGAAAAAGACCCAGTACTTC.

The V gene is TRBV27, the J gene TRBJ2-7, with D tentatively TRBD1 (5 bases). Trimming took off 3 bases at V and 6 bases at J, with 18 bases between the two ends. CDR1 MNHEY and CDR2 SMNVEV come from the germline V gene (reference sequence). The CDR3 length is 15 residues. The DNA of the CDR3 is TGTGCCAGCAGTTTCCAGCAGGGCCGGTCACGCGAGCAGTACTTC. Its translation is CASSFQQGRSREQYF.

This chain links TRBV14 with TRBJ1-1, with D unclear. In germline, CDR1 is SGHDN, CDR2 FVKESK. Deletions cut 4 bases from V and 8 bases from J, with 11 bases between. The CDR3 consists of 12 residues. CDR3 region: CASSRPGREAFF. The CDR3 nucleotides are TGTGCCAGCAGCCGGCCGGGAAGGGAAGCTTTCTTT.

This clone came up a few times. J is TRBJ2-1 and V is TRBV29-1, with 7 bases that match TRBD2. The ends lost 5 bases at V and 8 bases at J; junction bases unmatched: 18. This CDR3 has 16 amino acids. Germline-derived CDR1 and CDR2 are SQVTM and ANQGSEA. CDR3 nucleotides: TGCAGCGTTTTGCAGGAGGCGAGCGGGAAGCCCCATGAGCAGTTCTTC. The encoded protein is CSVLQEASGKPHEQFF.

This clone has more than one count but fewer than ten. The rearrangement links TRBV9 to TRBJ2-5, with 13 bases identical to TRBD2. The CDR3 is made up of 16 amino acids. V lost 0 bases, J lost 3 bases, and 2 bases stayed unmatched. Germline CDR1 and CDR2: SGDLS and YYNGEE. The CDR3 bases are TGTGCCAGCAGCGTAGGTGGGACTAGCGGGAAAGAGACCCAGTACTTC. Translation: CASSVGGTSGKETQYF.

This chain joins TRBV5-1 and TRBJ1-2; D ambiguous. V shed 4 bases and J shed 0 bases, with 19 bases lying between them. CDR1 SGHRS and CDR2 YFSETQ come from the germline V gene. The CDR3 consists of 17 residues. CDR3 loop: CASSPRPQQSTNYGYTF. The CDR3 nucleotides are TGCGCCAGCAGCCCAAGGCCCCAACAGTCTACTAACTATGGCTACACCTTC.

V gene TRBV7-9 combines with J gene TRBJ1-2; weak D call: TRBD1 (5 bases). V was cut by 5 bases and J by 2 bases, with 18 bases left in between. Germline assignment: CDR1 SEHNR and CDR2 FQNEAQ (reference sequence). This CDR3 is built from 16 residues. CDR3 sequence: CASSPMKGGANYGYTF. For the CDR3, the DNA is TGTGCCAGCAGCCCTATGAAGGGAGGGGCGAACTATGGCTACACCTTC.

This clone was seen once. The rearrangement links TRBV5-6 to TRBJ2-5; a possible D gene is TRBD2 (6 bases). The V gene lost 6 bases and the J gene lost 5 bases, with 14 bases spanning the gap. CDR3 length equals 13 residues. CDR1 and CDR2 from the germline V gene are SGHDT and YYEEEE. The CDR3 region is CASTIAAVETQYF. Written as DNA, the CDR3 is TGTGCCAGCACCATAGCGGCCGTGGAGACCCAGTACTTC.

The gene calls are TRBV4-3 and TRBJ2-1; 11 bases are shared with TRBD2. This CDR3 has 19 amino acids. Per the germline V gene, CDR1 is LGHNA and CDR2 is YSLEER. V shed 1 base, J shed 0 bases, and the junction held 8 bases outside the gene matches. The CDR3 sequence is CASSQGTSGQLSSYNEQFF. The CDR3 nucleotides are TGCGCCAGCAGCCAAGGGACTAGCGGGCAACTAAGCTCCTACAATGAGCAGTTCTTC.

CDR3 sequence (DNA): TGTGCCAGCAGCGCTAGCGGAGCGAACACCGGGGAGCTGTTTTTT. Translating gives CASSASGANTGELFF. The chain recombines TRBV6-4 with TRBJ2-2, with TRBD2 matching over 7 bases. The V gene end was trimmed by 6 bases and the J gene end by 0 bases; junction bases not matched to a gene: 4. CDR1 and CDR2 from the germline V gene are MRHNA and SNTAGT. The CDR3 contains 15 residues.

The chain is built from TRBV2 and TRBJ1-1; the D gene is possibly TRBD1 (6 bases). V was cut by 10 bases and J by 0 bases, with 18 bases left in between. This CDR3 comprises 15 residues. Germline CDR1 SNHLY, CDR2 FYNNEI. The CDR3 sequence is CATPGGQYMNTEAFF. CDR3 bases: TGTGCCACCCCCGGGGGGCAATACATGAACACTGAAGCTTTCTTT.

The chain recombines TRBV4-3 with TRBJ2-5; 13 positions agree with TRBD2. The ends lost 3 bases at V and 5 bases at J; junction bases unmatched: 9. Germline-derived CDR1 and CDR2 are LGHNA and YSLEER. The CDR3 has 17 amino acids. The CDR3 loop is CASSHYGLAGDKETQYF. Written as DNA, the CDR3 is TGCGCCAGCAGCCACTACGGACTAGCGGGAGATAAGGAGACCCAGTACTTC.

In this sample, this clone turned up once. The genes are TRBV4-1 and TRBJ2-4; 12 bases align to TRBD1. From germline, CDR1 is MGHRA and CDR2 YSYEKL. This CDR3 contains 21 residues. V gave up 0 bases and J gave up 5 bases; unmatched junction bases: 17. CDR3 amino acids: CASSQDPRGTGGKFSENIQYF. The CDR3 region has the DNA TGCGCCAGCAGCCAAGATCCTCGAGGGACAGGGGGCAAGTTTAGCGAAAACATTCAGTACTTC.

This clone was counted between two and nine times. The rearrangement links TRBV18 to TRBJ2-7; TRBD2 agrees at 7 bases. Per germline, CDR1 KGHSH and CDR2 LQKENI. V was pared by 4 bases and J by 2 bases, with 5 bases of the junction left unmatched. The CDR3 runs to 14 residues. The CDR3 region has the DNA TGTGCCAGCTCACAGGGACTAAGGGCCTACGAGCAGTACTTC. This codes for CASSQGLRAYEQYF.

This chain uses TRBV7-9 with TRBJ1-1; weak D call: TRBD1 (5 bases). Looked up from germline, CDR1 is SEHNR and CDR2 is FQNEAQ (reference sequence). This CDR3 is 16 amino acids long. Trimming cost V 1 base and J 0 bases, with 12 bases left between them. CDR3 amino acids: CASSLGRGSLNTEAFF. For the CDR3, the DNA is TGTGCCAGCAGCTTAGGAAGGGGCTCCTTGAACACTGAAGCTTTCTTT.

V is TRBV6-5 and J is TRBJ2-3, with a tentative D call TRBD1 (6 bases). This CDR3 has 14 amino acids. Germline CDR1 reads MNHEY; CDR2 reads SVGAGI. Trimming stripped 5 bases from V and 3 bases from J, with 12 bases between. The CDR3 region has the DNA TGTGCCAGCAGTGAGGACAGCAGGACAGATACGCAGTATTTT. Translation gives CASSEDSRTDTQYF.

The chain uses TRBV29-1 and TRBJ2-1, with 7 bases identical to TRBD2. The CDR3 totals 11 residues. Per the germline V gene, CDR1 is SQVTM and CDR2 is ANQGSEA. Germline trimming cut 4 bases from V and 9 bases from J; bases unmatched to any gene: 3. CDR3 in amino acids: CSVAWGGEQFF. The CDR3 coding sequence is TGCAGCGTTGCTTGGGGGGGTGAGCAGTTCTTC.

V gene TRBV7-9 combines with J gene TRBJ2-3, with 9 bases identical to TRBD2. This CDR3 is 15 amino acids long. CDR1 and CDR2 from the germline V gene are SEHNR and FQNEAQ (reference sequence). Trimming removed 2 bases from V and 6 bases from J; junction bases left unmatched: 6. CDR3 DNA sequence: TGTGCCAGCAGCTTATGGCGGGAGGGCCGGGATACGCAGTATTTT. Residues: CASSLWREGRDTQYF.

The CDR3: CASSSGTSGGPLGDEQFF. The CDR3 coding sequence is TGTGCCAGCAGCTCCGGGACTAGCGGAGGGCCGTTAGGGGATGAGCAGTTCTTC. The rearrangement links TRBV7-3 to TRBJ2-1; 11 nucleotides agree with TRBD2. CDR3 length equals 18 residues. The junction had 16 bases not matched to a gene; V was cut back by 4 bases and J by 8 bases. From germline, CDR1 is SGHTA and CDR2 FQGTGA.

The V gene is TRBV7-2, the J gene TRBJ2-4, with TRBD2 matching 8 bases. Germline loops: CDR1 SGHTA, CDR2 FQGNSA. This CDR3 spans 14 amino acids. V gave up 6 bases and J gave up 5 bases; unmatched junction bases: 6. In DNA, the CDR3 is TGTGCCAGCAGTCGCCCTAGCGGGCAAAACATTCAGTACTTC. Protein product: CASSRPSGQNIQYF.

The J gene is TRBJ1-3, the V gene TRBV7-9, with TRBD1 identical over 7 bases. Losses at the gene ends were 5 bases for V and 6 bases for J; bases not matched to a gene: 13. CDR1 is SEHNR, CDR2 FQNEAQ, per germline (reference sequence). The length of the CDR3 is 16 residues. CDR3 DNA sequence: TGTGCCAGCAGCCCCCTAAAACCGGGACAGACAAACACCATATATTTT. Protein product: CASSPLKPGQTNTIYF.

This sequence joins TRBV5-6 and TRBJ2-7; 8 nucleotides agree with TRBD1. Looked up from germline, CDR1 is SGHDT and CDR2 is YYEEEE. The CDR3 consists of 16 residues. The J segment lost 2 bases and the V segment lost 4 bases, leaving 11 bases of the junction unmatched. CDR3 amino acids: CASSLGGQVNPYEQYF. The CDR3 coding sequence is TGTGCCAGCAGCCTGGGGGGACAGGTCAACCCCTACGAGCAGTACTTC.

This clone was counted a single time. The CDR3: CASSLVSWGANEKLFF. The CDR3 nucleotides are TGTGCCAGCAGCTTAGTTTCCTGGGGGGCTAATGAAAAACTGTTTTTT. The V and J genes are TRBV7-9 and TRBJ1-4; D may be TRBD1 (5 bases). Germline V gene lookup returns CDR1 SEHNR and CDR2 FQNEAQ (reference sequence). V lost 1 base and J lost 3, with 12 bases in between. The CDR3 loop spans 16 amino acids.